This entry describes one TCR beta chain. Patients of the Seattle cohort, enrolled during active infection, were followed longitudinally. In the authors' methods: Reference gene primer amplification in the assay estimated nucleated cell counts. The table came from immunoSEQ multiplex PCR; TCRdb's copy has only in-frame clones and leaves some out. Clone size and V and J calls were adopted from that table, with D and trimming inferred from the DNA. The sample lists roughly 180,000 clones; around 84% were seen once. The data were taken from a study of blood T cell repertoires in COVID-19. Study summary: Acute-phase and convalescent COVID-19 samples originated in the United States, Italy and Spain. Nucleic acid was either cDNA or gDNA, and it came from T cells, B-cell-depleted T cells, or PBMCs.

CDR1 SGHTA and CDR2 FQGNSA come from the germline V gene. V lost 5 bases to trimming and J lost 4 bases, with 11 bases between them. This CDR3 spans 13 amino acids. Source material: peripheral blood. This receptor was obtained from a woman aged 50 to 60 with COVID-19, enrolled during active disease. The chain has TRBV7-2 and TRBJ1-2; possibly TRBD1 for D (6 bases). Written as DNA, the CDR3 is TGTGCCAGCAGCCTACAGGGTCCCTATGGCTACACCTTC. As protein: CASSLQGPYGYTF.